The text below deals with one T cell receptor beta chain. Using immunoSEQ multiplex PCR, the repertoire was profiled, and TCRdb retains in-frame clones only, with some absent. The sample has more than 30,000 clones, approximately 92% seen once. This entry belongs to a study of T cell changes during pregnancy in multiple sclerosis. Germline V gene lookup returns CDR1 MNHEY and CDR2 SVGAGI. V was pared by 5 bases and J by 2 bases, with 13 bases between. The CDR3 runs 15 residues. Sequences were obtained from PBMCs (not recorded whether the cells were cultured). The chain is built from TRBV6-5 and TRBJ1-5; maybe TRBD1 (6 bases). This TCR was recovered from a female donor with multiple sclerosis, enrolled in a pregnancy study. The CDR3 DNA reads as TGTGCCAGCAGTCAGGGGACGGGGCGCAATCAGCCCCAGCATTTT. Its translation: CASSQGTGRNQPQHF.